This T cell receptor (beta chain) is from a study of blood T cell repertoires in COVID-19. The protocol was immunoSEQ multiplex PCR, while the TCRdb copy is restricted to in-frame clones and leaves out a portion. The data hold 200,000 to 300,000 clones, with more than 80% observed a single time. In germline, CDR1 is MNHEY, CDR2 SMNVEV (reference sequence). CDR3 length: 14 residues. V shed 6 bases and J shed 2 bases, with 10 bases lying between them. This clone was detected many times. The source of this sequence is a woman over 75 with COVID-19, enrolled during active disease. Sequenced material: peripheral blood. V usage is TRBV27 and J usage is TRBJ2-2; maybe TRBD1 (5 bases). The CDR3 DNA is TGTGCCAGCAGCTTCGACAGAAACACCGGGGAGCTGTTTTTT. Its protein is CASSFDRNTGELFF.